These 8 T cell receptor beta chains were all obtained from the same sample, sequenced in a study of molecular identifiers for immune sequencing clone quantification. One entry per CDR3 protein, called by TCRdb with MiXCR from the PCR reads. The sample lists roughly 10,000 distinct CDR3 sequences, around 23% occurring once. The source material was naive CD8+ T cells from blood, with Jurkat cell RNA spiked in. The subset is: FACS-sorted CD8+CD4-CCR7+CD45RA+ naive T cells. The receptors originated from a human donor in good health. Some libraries in this study had Jurkat cell RNA spiked in.

Details on this clonotype: Since a much larger clone is just one base distant, this may be a read error. The rearrangement uses TRBV19 and TRBJ1-5; D uncertain. The CDR3 runs to 16 residues. V was clipped by 3 bases and J by 5 bases, with 17 bases between them. Germline CDR1 is LNHDA and CDR2 is SQIVND (reference sequence). CDR3 nucleotide sequence: TGTGCCAGTAGTATTGATTTGGCCACAGTGGATCAGCCCCAGCATTTT. Its protein is CASSIDLATVDQPQHF.

This clonotype was found many times. This sequence joins TRBV13 and TRBJ2-7, with D perhaps being TRBD1 or TRBD2 (5 bases each). The V gene lost 1 base and the J gene lost 1 base, with 17 bases spanning the gap. This CDR3 comprises 17 residues. Germline CDR1 is PRHDT and CDR2 is FYEKMQ (reference sequence). CDR3: CASSLEGHRDRSYEQYF. The CDR3 DNA reads as TGTGCCAGCAGCTTAGAAGGCCACCGGGACCGTTCCTACGAGCAGTACTTC. The variable domain in full, with the rest retrieved from reference TRBV13 and TRBJ2-7, is AAGVIQSPRHLIKEKRETATLKCYPIPRHDTVYWYQQGPGQDPQFLISFYEKMQSDKGSIPDRFSAQQFSDYHSELNMSSLELGDSALYFCASSLEGHRDRSYEQYFGPGTRLTVT.

The genes are TRBV29-1 and TRBJ2-2; D ambiguous. Looked up from germline, CDR1 is SQVTM and CDR2 is ANQGSEA. Trimming removed 4 bases from V and 7 bases from J, with 10 bases in between. The CDR3 spans 12 residues. CDR3 sequence: CSVVSLGGELFF. Written as DNA, the CDR3 is TGCAGCGTTGTTTCATTGGGCGGGGAGCTGTTTTTT.

Judged by abundance, this clonotype is medium-sized. V and J are TRBV19 and TRBJ1-1; no definite D call. Germline values: CDR1 LNHDA, CDR2 SQIVND (reference sequence). CDR3 size: 12 residues. With 9 bases removed from V and 2 bases from J, the gap between germline ends came to 10 bases. DNA of the CDR3: TGTGCCAGCGACCCGGGAAACACTGAAGCTTTCTTT. Its protein is CASDPGNTEAFF.

At least ten counts were recorded for this clonotype. The chain employs TRBV4-1 and TRBJ2-2, with D possibly matching TRBD1 (5 bases). The CDR3 loop spans 14 amino acids. The V gene's germline CDR1 is MGHRA and CDR2 YSYEKL. Trimming pared 0 bases from V and 6 bases from J, leaving 8 bases between. Here the CDR3 reads CASSQDMGPGELFF. The CDR3 coding sequence is TGCGCCAGCAGCCAAGATATGGGGCCCGGGGAGCTGTTTTTT.

This clonotype was seen ten or more times. V is TRBV5-1 and J is TRBJ2-1; D remains unclear. The ends were cut back, 4 bases at V and 5 bases at J, with 7 bases in the middle. The V gene's germline CDR1 is SGHRS and CDR2 YFSETQ. There are 12 residues in the CDR3. The CDR3 nucleotides read TGCGCCAGCAGCATAATAAACAATGAGCAGTTCTTC. It yields the protein CASSIINNEQFF.

By share, this clonotype counts as medium-sized (0.01 to 0.1%). The rearrangement links TRBV27 to TRBJ2-3, with 7 nucleotides matching TRBD1. CDR1 MNHEY and CDR2 SMNVEV come from the germline V gene (reference sequence). The length of the CDR3 is 13 residues. V trimming: 5 bases; J trimming: 3 bases; junction bases outside the gene matches: 2. CDR3 region: CASSRDRTDTQYF. The CDR3 nucleotides read TGTGCCAGCAGTCGGGACAGAACAGATACGCAGTATTTT.

This chain connects TRBV5-1 to TRBJ1-2, with a possible D match to TRBD1 (6 bases). This CDR3 is 15 amino acids long. The germline V gene encodes CDR1 SGHRS and CDR2 YFSETQ. The CDR3 sequence is CTNSLELTGFYGYTF. In nucleotides, the CDR3 is TGCACCAACAGCTTGGAACTCACAGGGTTCTATGGCTACACCTTC. Drawing the rest from reference TRBV5-1 and TRBJ1-2, the complete variable domain is KAGVTQTPRYLIKTRGQQVTLSCSPISGHRSVSWYQQTPGQGLQFLFEYFSETQRNKGNFPGRFSGRQFSNSRSEMNVSTLELGDSALYLCTNSLELTGFYGYTFGSGTRLTVV.